This T cell receptor (beta chain) was profiled in a study of T cell responses to AZD1222 COVID-19 vaccine (dated by TCRdb to the early 2020s). A note on the overall study: TCR sequencing was performed for about 250 trial participants, of whom approximately 200 were given two doses of AZD1222 and some 26 were given two doses of MenACWY control vaccine. Trial participants were enrolled by age into subgroups of 18-55, 56-69 and 70-plus years, and around 150, 28 and 57 TCR-sequenced participants, respectively, were included in these subgroups. Broad study findings and their caveats: Nearly half of unique spike-specific TCRs reportedly recognized epitopes outside regions mutated in the B.1.351 and B.1.1.7 variants. The whole spike protein was spanned by vaccine-associated CD4 TCRs, and dominant responses were seen in regions 160-218 and 743-854. Because no day 14 peak-response samples were available, the repertoires could be characterized only after the peak T cell response. In the small 56-69-year group, the increase in depth fell short of significance, most likely because of low power. Conclusions about previously exposed vaccinees are limited because only a handful of AZD1222 recipients were SARS-CoV-2 seropositive at baseline. Participants were mostly white British, with more females than males. The authors suggested clonal diversity may have been underestimated. After two AZD1222 doses, both the breadth and the depth of spike-specific TCRs were significantly higher than at day 0 and than in MenACWY recipients.

The CDR3 regions of human TCRbeta chains were analyzed by immunosequencing. For the original study's pipeline: Repertoire TCRs were matched against a reference library of SARS-CoV-2-specific TCRs generated with the MIRA antigen-specificity platform. Breadth was defined as the fraction of unique TCRs that were SARS-CoV-2-associated. Depth was defined as the fraction of total T cells that were SARS-CoV-2-associated. Using the MIRA data, each spike-specific TCR was mapped to the spike region that the TCR reacts to and placed in a CD4 or CD8 class. Log10-transformed breadth and depth values were compared by one-way ANOVA with Sidak's multiple comparisons tests. This immuneACCESS table, as held by TCRdb, lists in-frame sequences with V and J called but not all clones. Of the missing ones, under half trace to an unresolved V gene in checked studies; the others have no known cause. V and J calls and clone size come straight from that table; D and trimming were deduced from the DNA. The sample profile shows under 200,000 clones; more than 70% of them were found once. Roughly a quarter of the sample is taken by the ten largest.

The CDR3 runs 12 residues from the cysteine to the phenylalanine. Only the CDR3 part of the read is kept: 36 bases, read in frame from the first base. V and J lose 5 bases and 5 bases, and a span of 9 bases separates them. Reading the germline V gene (reference sequence) gives CDR1 SEHNR and CDR2 FQNEAQ. The time point label here, explained by the study, means: about 28 days (+/-7) after the second vaccine dose. AZD1222 recipients whose second dose came at about 4 weeks and those whose second dose came at about 12 weeks were combined into one group, since spike-specific TCR depth and breadth did not differ between the two schedules. Vaccinee samples came from UK trials COV001 and COV002, including a single-blind randomized controlled phase 2/3 trial of AZD1222 (ChAdOx1 nCoV-19) in healthy adults. Trial participant PBMC samples were collected at day 0 and day 28 after the second dose for TCRbeta chain sequencing.

Details on this clone: Its antigen target is currently unknown. Qualities for individual bases were not recorded, and no much larger clone is one base off.

The TCR sequence derives from an adult who received the AZD1222 COVID-19 vaccine. The sample in question was peripheral blood, obtained 28 days after the second AZD1222 dose. The chain is assembled from TRBV7-9 and TRBJ2-5, with the D gene not clear enough to name. The CDR3 reads CASSGVGETQYF. The DNA is as follows: TGTGCCAGCAGCGGGGTAGGGGAGACCCAGTACTTC.